Shown below are 18 T cell receptor beta chains from a single sample sequenced in a study of blood T cell repertoires in COVID-19. Sequencing was performed with immunoSEQ multiplex PCR; in TCRdb, only in-frame clones are kept and a portion is missing. This sample has some 260,000 clones, with over 75% found just once. Input material: peripheral blood. The receptors originated from a woman in her thirties or forties who had recovered from COVID-19.

This rearrangement joins TRBV7-9 to TRBJ2-3; TRBD1 agrees at 7 bases. The CDR3 spans 14 residues. Unmatched junction bases numbered 5, after V lost 5 bases and J lost 3 bases. Germline-derived CDR1 and CDR2 are SEHNR and FQNEAQ (reference sequence). This CDR3 reads CASSRDRETDTQYF. CDR3 bases: TGTGCCAGCAGCCGAGACAGGGAGACAGATACGCAGTATTTT.

This chain joins TRBV7-2 and TRBJ2-3; perhaps TRBD2 as D (5 bases). Per the germline V gene, CDR1 is SGHTA and CDR2 is FQGNSA. CDR3 length: 18 amino acids. Trimming took off 5 bases at V and 4 bases at J, with 25 bases between the two ends. CDR3 amino acids: CASSLQPPRLADSDTQYF. CDR3 DNA: TGTGCCAGCAGCCTCCAGCCCCCGCGGCTAGCCGATTCAGATACGCAGTATTTT. Full variable domain (missing parts from reference TRBV7-2 and TRBJ2-3): GAGVSQSPSNKVTEKGKDVELRCDPISGHTALYWYRQSLGQGLEFLIYFQGNSAPDKSGLPSDRFSAERTGGSVSTLTIQRTQQEDSAVYLCASSLQPPRLADSDTQYFGPGTRLTVL.

The chain carries TRBV10-3 and TRBJ2-7, with a weak D call TRBD1 (6 bases). The CDR3 has 12 residues. Germline V gives CDR1 ENHRY, CDR2 SYGVKD. Trimming cost V 10 bases and J 0 bases, with 10 bases left between them. As DNA, the CDR3 is TGTGCCACCCTGACAGGCTCCTACGAGCAGTACTTC. Translation: CATLTGSYEQYF.

The chain uses TRBV11-2 and TRBJ2-7; tentatively, D is TRBD2 (5 bases). CDR1 is SGHAT and CDR2 is FQNNGV in the germline V gene. Trimming shortened V by 6 bases and J by 4 bases, and 7 bases separated the two germline ends. The CDR3 is 11 amino acids. The CDR3 DNA reads as TGTGCCAGCAGGACTACTTACGAGCAGTACTTC. As protein: CASRTTYEQYF.

The chain carries TRBV5-4 and TRBJ2-7, with 8 bases aligning to TRBD2. Looked up from germline, CDR1 is SGHNT and CDR2 is YYREEE (reference sequence). This CDR3 is 15 amino acids long. Trimming at V came to 0 bases and at J to 3 bases, leaving 5 bases not matched to a gene. In DNA, the CDR3 is TGTGCCAGCAGCTTGGGCGCGGGGGGTATCTACGAGCAGTACTTC. This sequence encodes CASSLGAGGIYEQYF.

The V and J genes are TRBV5-1 and TRBJ2-1; maybe TRBD1 (5 bases). Trimming took off 7 bases at V and 6 bases at J, with 17 bases between the two ends. Germline values: CDR1 SGHRS, CDR2 YFSETQ. This CDR3 has 14 residues. The CDR3 nucleotides are TGCGCCAGCCGCGCTTCAGGGATAGGCAATGAGCAGTTCTTC. As protein: CASRASGIGNEQFF.

The CDR3 sequence is CASRRQAGAYEQYF. DNA for the CDR3: TGTGCCAGCAGACGTCAGGCGGGGGCTTACGAGCAGTACTTC. This chain uses TRBV6-5 with TRBJ2-7, with a tentative D call TRBD2 (7 bases). CDR1 is MNHEY, CDR2 SVGAGI, per germline. CDR3 size: 14 residues. V was pared by 6 bases and J by 4 bases, with 16 bases between.

The chain is built from TRBV3-1 (or the pseudogene TRBV3-2) and TRBJ2-6, with D possibly TRBD1 on 6 matching bases. From germline, CDR1 is LGHDT and CDR2 YNNKEL (reference sequence). The CDR3 spans 18 residues. The ends were cut back, 0 bases at V and 2 bases at J, with 14 bases in the middle. This CDR3 reads CASSQDLGGVTGANVLTF. The CDR3 nucleotides read TGTGCCAGCAGCCAAGATCTAGGGGGAGTGACTGGGGCCAACGTCCTGACTTTC.

The CDR3 nucleotides read TGTGCCAGCACCGTACTAGCGAGCTACAATGAGCAGTTCTTC. This sequence encodes CASTVLASYNEQFF. J is TRBJ2-1 and V is TRBV25-1, with TRBD2 matching over 7 bases. This CDR3 is 14 amino acids long. CDR1 is MGHDK, CDR2 SYGVNS, per germline. With V trimmed by 7 bases and J by 3 bases, 6 bases remained unmatched.

The gene calls are TRBV11-2 and TRBJ1-2; D unclear. There are 14 residues in the CDR3. Trimming shortened V by 5 bases and J by 4 bases, and 14 bases separated the two germline ends. CDR1 is SGHAT and CDR2 is FQNNGV in the germline V gene. The CDR3 DNA sequence: TGTGCCAGCAGCCCGGTCCTGACGGGCTATGGCTACACCTTC. Its translation: CASSPVLTGYGYTF.

This chain connects TRBV18 to TRBJ1-5; D not certain. This CDR3 region has 14 residues. Per germline, CDR1 KGHSH and CDR2 LQKENI. Trimming removed 4 bases at V and 9 bases at J, with 16 bases between. In DNA, the CDR3 is TGTGCCAGCTCACAGTCAGCGGGGAAGGTGCCCCAGCATTTT. This translates into CASSQSAGKVPQHF.

Concerning this clone itself: The identical CDR3 is also encoded by other nucleotide sequences in the sample. The J gene is TRBJ2-4, the V gene TRBV6-2 or TRBV6-3, with D maybe TRBD1 (6 bases). CDR3 length equals 13 residues. V was clipped by 2 bases and J by 7 bases, with 9 bases between them. CDR1 and CDR2 from the germline V gene are MNHEY and SVGEGT. CDR3 protein: CASSYAGANIQYF. The CDR3 bases are TGTGCCAGCAGTTACGCAGGGGCGAACATTCAGTACTTC.

The V call is TRBV4-1, the J call TRBJ2-7; tentatively, D is TRBD2 (6 bases). The CDR3 spans 18 residues. Germline V gives CDR1 MGHRA, CDR2 YSYEKL. Trimming took off 3 bases at V and 5 bases at J, with 26 bases between the two ends. CDR3 nucleotide sequence: TGCGCCAGCAGCCAGACCGGAGGGGTGGGCAGGGAGTCCAACGAGCAGTACTTC. This encodes CASSQTGGVGRESNEQYF.

The chain links TRBV3-1 (or the pseudogene TRBV3-2) to TRBJ2-3; possible D gene TRBD1, 5 bases. Trimming stripped 1 base from V and 5 bases from J, with 10 bases between. The CDR3 loop spans 14 amino acids. Per germline, CDR1 LGHDT and CDR2 YNNKEL (reference sequence). CDR3 region: CASSQVARGDTQYF. Written as DNA, the CDR3 is TGTGCCAGCAGCCAAGTTGCTAGGGGAGATACGCAGTATTTT.

V usage is TRBV11-1 and J usage is TRBJ1-1, with no clear D. CDR3 length equals 13 residues. Germline CDR1 and CDR2: SGHAT and FQDESV (reference sequence). V was shortened by 3 bases and J by 4 bases, with 9 bases between the two germline ends. The DNA of the CDR3 is TGTGCCAGCAGCTTCGACGGGTCCACTGAAGCTTTCTTT. It yields the protein CASSFDGSTEAFF.

As concerns this clone: The sample has other DNA sequences that encode this CDR3 too. The genes are TRBV19 and TRBJ2-7; maybe TRBD1 (6 bases). Germline CDR1 is LNHDA and CDR2 is SQIVND (reference sequence). The V and J ends lost 3 bases and 2 bases respectively, with 8 bases between them. The length of the CDR3 is 13 residues. This CDR3 is CASSITGTYEQYF. The CDR3 bases are TGTGCCAGTAGTATTACAGGGACCTACGAGCAGTACTTC.

The genes are TRBV7-3 and TRBJ2-2; D is uncertain. Trimming removed 3 bases at V and 8 bases at J, with 4 bases between. The CDR3 length is 11 residues. Germline assignment: CDR1 SGHTA and CDR2 FQGTGA. The CDR3 loop reads CASSFGGELFF. The CDR3 DNA reads as TGTGCCAGCAGCTTCGGGGGGGAGCTGTTTTTT.

This clone occurred once. The chain joins TRBV15 to TRBJ1-6; 8 bases line up with TRBD1. The germline V gene encodes CDR1 LNHNV and CDR2 YYDKDF (reference sequence). The CDR3 spans 13 residues. The J segment lost 10 bases and the V segment lost 6 bases, leaving 5 bases of the junction unmatched. The CDR3 region is CATRGQGRSPLHF. The CDR3, as DNA: TGTGCCACCAGAGGACAGGGTAGATCACCCCTCCACTTT.